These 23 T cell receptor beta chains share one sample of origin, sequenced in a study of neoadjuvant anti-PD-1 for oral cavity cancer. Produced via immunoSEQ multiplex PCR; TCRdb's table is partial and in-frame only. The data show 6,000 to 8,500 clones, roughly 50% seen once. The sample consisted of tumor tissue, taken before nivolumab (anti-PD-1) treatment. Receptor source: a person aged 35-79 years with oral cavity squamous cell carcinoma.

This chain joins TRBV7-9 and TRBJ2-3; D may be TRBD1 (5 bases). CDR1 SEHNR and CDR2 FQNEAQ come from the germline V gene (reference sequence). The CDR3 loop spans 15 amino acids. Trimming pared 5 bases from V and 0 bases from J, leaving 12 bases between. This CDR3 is CASSNRQLSTDTQYF. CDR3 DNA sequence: TGTGCCAGCAGCAACCGACAGCTTAGCACAGATACGCAGTATTTT.

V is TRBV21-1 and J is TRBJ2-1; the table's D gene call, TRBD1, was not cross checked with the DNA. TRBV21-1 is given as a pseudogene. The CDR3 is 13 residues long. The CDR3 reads CASPGQSYNEQFF. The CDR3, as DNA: TGTGCCAGCCCGGGACAGTCATACAATGAGCAGTTCTTC.

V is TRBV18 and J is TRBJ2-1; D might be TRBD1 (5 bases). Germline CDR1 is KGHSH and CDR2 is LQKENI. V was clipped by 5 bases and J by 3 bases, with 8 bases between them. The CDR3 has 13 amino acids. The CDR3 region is CASSEDSYNEQFF. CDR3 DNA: TGTGCCAGCTCAGAAGACAGCTACAATGAGCAGTTCTTC.

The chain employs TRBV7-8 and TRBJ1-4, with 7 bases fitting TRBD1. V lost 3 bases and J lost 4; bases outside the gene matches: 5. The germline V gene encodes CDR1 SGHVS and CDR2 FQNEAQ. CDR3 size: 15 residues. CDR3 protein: CASSFAGQFNEKLFF. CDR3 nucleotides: TGTGCCAGCAGCTTCGCGGGACAGTTTAATGAAAAACTGTTTTTT.

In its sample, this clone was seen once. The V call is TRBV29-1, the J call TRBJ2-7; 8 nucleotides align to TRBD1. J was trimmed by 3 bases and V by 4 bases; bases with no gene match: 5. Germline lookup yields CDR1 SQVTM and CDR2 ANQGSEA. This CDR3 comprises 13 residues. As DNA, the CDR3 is TGCAGCGTTGCGTCCGACAGGGGCTACGAGCAGTACTTC. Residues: CSVASDRGYEQYF.

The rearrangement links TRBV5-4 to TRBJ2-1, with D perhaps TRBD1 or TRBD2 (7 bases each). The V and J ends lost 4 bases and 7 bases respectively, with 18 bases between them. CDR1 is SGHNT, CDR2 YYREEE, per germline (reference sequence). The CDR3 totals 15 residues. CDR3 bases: TGTGCCAGCAGCCCAGGGAGGGGGCTCGGGAATGAGCAGTTCTTC. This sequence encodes CASSPGRGLGNEQFF.

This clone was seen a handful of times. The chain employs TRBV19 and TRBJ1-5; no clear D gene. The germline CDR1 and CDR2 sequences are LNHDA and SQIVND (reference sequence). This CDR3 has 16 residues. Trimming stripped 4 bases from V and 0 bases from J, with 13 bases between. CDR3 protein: CASSTLTRYSNQPQHF. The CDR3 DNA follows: TGTGCCAGTAGTACGTTGACAAGATATAGCAATCAGCCCCAGCATTTT.

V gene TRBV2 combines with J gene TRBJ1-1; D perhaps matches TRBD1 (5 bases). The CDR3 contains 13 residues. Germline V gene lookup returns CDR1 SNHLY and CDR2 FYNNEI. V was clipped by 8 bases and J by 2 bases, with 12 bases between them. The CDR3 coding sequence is TGTGCCAGCGCGACAAGGGGCAACACTGAAGCTTTCTTT. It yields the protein CASATRGNTEAFF.

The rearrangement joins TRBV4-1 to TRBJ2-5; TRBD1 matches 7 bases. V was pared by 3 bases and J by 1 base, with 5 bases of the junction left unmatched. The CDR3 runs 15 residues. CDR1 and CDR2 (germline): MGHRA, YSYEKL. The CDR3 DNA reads TGCGCCAGCAGCCAGACCGACAGGGTCCAAGAGACCCAGTACTTC. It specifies CASSQTDRVQETQYF.

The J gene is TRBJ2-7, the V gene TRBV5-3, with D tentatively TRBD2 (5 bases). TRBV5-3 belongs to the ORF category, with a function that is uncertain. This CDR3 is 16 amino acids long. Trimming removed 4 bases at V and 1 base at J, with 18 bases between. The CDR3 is CARSPELVLSSYEQYF. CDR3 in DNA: TGTGCCAGAAGCCCCGAACTAGTTTTGAGTTCCTACGAGCAGTACTTC.

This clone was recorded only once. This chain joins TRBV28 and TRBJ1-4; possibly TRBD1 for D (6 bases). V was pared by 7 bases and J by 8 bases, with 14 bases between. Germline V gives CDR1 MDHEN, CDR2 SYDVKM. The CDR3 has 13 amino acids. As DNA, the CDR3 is TGTGCCAGCATCAAGGGGGGGGAAGAAAAACTGTTTTTT. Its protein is CASIKGGEEKLFF. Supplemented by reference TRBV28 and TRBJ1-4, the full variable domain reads DVKVTQSSRYLVKRTGEKVFLECVQDMDHENMFWYRQDPGLGLRLIYFSYDVKMKEKGDIPEGYSVSREKKERFSLILESASTNQTSMYLCASIKGGEEKLFFGSGTQLSVL.

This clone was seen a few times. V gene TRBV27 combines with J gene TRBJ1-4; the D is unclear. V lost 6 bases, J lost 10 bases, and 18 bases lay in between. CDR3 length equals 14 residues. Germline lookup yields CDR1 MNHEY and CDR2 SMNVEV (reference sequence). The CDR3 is CASSLGVLKGKLFF. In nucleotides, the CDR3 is TGTGCCAGCAGCTTGGGAGTTTTAAAGGGAAAACTGTTTTTT.

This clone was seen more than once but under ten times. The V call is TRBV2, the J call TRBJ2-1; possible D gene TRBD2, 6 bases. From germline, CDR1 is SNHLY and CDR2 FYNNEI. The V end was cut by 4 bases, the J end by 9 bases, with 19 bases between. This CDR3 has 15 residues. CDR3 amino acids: CASSGGAVGQTEQFF. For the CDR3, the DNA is TGTGCCAGCAGTGGCGGGGCAGTGGGGCAAACTGAGCAGTTCTTC.

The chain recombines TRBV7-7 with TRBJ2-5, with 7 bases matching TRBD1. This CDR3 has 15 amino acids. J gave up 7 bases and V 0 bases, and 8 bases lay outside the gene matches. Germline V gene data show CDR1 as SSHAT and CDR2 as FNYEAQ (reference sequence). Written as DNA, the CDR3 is TGTGCCAGCAGCTTAGCGGGCAGGGGGTATGCGACCCAGTACTTC. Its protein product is CASSLAGRGYATQYF.

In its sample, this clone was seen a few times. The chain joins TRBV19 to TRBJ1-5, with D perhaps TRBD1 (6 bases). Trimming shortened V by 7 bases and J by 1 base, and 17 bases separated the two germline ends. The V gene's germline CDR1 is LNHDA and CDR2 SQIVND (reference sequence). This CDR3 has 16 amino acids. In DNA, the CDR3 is TGTGCCAGTACCCCCACAGGGCAGGGGAGCAATCAGCCCCAGCATTTT. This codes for CASTPTGQGSNQPQHF.

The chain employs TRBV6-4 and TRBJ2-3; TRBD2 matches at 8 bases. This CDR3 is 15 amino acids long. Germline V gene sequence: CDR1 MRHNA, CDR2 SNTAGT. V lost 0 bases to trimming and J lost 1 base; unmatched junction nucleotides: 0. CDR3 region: CASSDSSGGTDTQYF. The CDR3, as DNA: TGTGCCAGCAGTGACTCTAGCGGGGGCACAGATACGCAGTATTTT.

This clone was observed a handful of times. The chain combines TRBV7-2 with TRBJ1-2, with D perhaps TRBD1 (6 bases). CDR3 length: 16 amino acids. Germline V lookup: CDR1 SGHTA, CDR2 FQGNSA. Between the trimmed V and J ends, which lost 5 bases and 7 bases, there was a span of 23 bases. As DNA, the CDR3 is TGTGCCAGCAGCCCCCCCGTCGGGGGCGGCCATCTTGGCTACACCTTC. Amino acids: CASSPPVGGGHLGYTF.

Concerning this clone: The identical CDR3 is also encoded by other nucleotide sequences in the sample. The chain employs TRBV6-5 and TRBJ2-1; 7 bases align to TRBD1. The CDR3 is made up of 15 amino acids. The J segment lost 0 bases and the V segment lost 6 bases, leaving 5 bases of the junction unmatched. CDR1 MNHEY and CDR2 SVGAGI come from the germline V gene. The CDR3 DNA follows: TGTGCCAGCAGCCCCAGGGGGAGCTCCTACAATGAGCAGTTCTTC. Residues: CASSPRGSSYNEQFF.

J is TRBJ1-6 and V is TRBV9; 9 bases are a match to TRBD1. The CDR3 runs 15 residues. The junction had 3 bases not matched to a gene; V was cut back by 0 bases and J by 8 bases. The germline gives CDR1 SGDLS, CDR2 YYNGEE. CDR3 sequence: CASSVAGQGDSPLHF. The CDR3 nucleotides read TGTGCCAGCAGCGTAGCGGGACAGGGTGATTCACCCCTCCACTTT.

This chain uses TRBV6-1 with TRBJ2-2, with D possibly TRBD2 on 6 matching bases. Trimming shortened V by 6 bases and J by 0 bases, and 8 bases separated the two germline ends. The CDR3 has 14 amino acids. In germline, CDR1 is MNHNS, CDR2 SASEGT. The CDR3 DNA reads TGTGCCAGCAGCCGGGACTCGAACACCGGGGAGCTGTTTTTT. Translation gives CASSRDSNTGELFF.

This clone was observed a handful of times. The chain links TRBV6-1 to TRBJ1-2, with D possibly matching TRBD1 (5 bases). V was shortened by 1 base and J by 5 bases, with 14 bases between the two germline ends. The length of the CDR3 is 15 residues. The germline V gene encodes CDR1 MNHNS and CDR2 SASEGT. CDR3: CASSEEAGGGYGYTF. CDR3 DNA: TGTGCCAGCAGTGAAGAGGCTGGGGGAGGGTATGGCTACACCTTC.

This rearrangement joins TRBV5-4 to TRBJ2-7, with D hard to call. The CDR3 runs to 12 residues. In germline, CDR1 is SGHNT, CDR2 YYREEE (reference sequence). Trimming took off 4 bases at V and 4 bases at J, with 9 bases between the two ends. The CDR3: CASSLEDYEQYF. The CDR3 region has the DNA TGTGCCAGCAGCCTAGAGGATTACGAGCAGTACTTC.

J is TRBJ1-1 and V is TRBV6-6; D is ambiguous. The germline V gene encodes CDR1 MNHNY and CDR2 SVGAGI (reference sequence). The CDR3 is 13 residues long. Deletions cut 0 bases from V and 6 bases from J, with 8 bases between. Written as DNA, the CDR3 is TGTGCCAGCAGTTACTCGTTGGGGTCTGAAGCTTTCTTT. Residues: CASSYSLGSEAFF.